Below, one T cell receptor (beta chain) is given with its context. Trimming pared 6 bases from V and 1 base from J, leaving 12 bases between. Looked up from germline, CDR1 is MNHNY and CDR2 is SVGAGI (reference sequence). The CDR3 covers 14 residues. These data are taken from a study of blood T cell repertoires in COVID-19. Assay used: immunoSEQ multiplex PCR; TCRdb lists only in-frame clones, some missing. The sample yields some 360,000 clones, around 87% seen once. The sequence derives from a woman aged 55-75 years with COVID-19, enrolled during active disease. Sequencing was carried out using peripheral blood. V usage is TRBV6-6 and J usage is TRBJ1-1, with D possibly matching TRBD1 (6 bases). The CDR3: CASSKNRENTEAFF. CDR3 DNA sequence: TGTGCCAGCAGCAAGAACAGGGAGAACACTGAAGCTTTCTTT.